A single sample is the source of the 18 T cell receptor beta chains below, sequenced in a study of T cell repertoires and HLA-DP antigens. These receptors lack a known antigen. The repertoire was sequenced with immunoSEQ multiplex PCR; TCRdb's copy has only in-frame clones and lacks some. In the table there are some 89,000 clones, roughly nine tenths of which are singletons. The sample consisted of CD4+ T cells from PBMCs. The receptors come from a man aged 45 to 65 in good health and CMV-seronegative.

The CDR3 protein is CASRRGIYEQYF. The CDR3 nucleotides are TGTGCCAGCAGGAGGGGGATTTACGAGCAGTACTTC. The rearrangement links TRBV2 to TRBJ2-7, with TRBD1 as a possible D gene (6 bases). The CDR3 sequence is 12 residues long. The germline gives CDR1 SNHLY, CDR2 FYNNEI. The V and J ends lost 6 bases and 4 bases respectively, with 10 bases between them.

About this clone: The sample has other DNA sequences that encode this CDR3 too. V is TRBV29-1 and J is TRBJ2-3; 15 nucleotides match TRBD2. CDR3 length equals 14 residues. In germline, CDR1 is SQVTM, CDR2 ANQGSEA. The J segment lost 3 bases and the V segment lost 6 bases, leaving 1 base of the junction unmatched. The CDR3 loop is CSVGTSGRTDTQYF. In DNA form, the CDR3 reads TGCAGCGTCGGGACTAGCGGGAGGACAGATACGCAGTATTTT.

V gene TRBV10-1 combines with J gene TRBJ2-7, with D perhaps matching TRBD1 (5 bases). The V gene lost 9 bases and the J gene lost 1 base, with 7 bases spanning the gap. The length of the CDR3 is 11 residues. Germline CDR1 and CDR2: WNHNN and SYGVQD (reference sequence). The CDR3 sequence: CASTGSYEQYF. Written as DNA, the CDR3 is TGCGCCAGTACAGGTTCCTACGAGCAGTACTTC.

CDR3 in DNA: TGCGCCAGCAGCCCGGACAATCCAAAAGATACGCAGTATTTT. This codes for CASSPDNPKDTQYF. The J gene is TRBJ2-3, the V gene TRBV5-1; the D gene is possibly TRBD1 (5 bases). V lost 4 bases and J lost 5, with 14 bases in between. This CDR3 has 14 residues. CDR1 is SGHRS, CDR2 YFSETQ, per germline. The full variable domain, with the rest looked up from reference TRBV5-1 and TRBJ2-3, is KAGVTQTPRYLIKTRGQQVTLSCSPISGHRSVSWYQQTPGQGLQFLFEYFSETQRNKGNFPGRFSGRQFSNSRSEMNVSTLELGDSALYLCASSPDNPKDTQYFGPGTRLTVL.

This clone appeared once. The chain carries TRBV5-1 and TRBJ2-7, with 7 nucleotides matching TRBD1. The CDR3 is 17 residues long. V shed 4 bases and J 3 bases; nucleotides not matched to a gene: 16. Germline CDR1 and CDR2: SGHRS and YFSETQ. The CDR3 is CASSPGKPGQRDYEQYF. Here the CDR3 DNA reads TGCGCCAGCAGCCCAGGCAAGCCGGGACAGCGAGACTACGAGCAGTACTTC.

The chain couples TRBV9 to TRBJ2-7, with 9 bases fitting TRBD2. Germline CDR1 is SGDLS and CDR2 is YYNGEE. With 4 bases clipped from V and 5 bases from J, the junction kept 10 bases outside the gene matches. The CDR3 extends over 15 amino acids. CDR3 in amino acids: CASSPYRLAGNEQYF. The CDR3 DNA sequence: TGTGCCAGCAGCCCCTATCGGCTAGCGGGGAACGAGCAGTACTTC.

The rearrangement joins TRBV6-5 to TRBJ2-7; 8 nucleotides agree with TRBD1. The trim removed 6 bases at V and 0 bases at J, leaving 7 bases unmatched. CDR1 is MNHEY and CDR2 is SVGAGI in the germline V gene. The CDR3 consists of 15 residues. CDR3 amino acids: CASSPGGLSSYEQYF. In DNA form, the CDR3 reads TGTGCCAGCAGCCCAGGGGGCTTAAGCTCCTACGAGCAGTACTTC.

This clone was observed a handful of times. CDR3 in amino acids: CATSTNLAGGPYEQYF. The CDR3 region has the DNA TGTGCCACCAGCACAAACTTAGCGGGAGGGCCCTACGAGCAGTACTTC. This chain connects TRBV15 to TRBJ2-7; TRBD2 matches 11 bases. Trimming removed 4 bases from V and 2 bases from J; junction bases left unmatched: 7. The length of the CDR3 is 16 residues. Germline lookup yields CDR1 LNHNV and CDR2 YYDKDF (reference sequence).

The chain has TRBV7-9 and TRBJ1-2, with D hard to call. Trimming stripped 1 base from V and 2 bases from J, with 5 bases between. From germline, CDR1 is SEHNR and CDR2 FQNEAQ (reference sequence). This CDR3 has 13 residues. CDR3 loop: CASSLEVNYGYTF. In DNA form, the CDR3 reads TGTGCCAGCAGCTTAGAGGTCAACTATGGCTACACCTTC.

This clone was observed a single time. The V call is TRBV7-9, the J call TRBJ1-4, with D unclear. Trimming removed 3 bases from V and 7 bases from J, with 6 bases in between. This CDR3 is 12 amino acids long. Germline CDR1 SEHNR, CDR2 FQNEAQ (reference sequence). The CDR3 is CASSFSGEKLFF. The DNA of the CDR3 is TGTGCCAGCAGCTTCAGTGGTGAAAAACTGTTTTTT.

This clone was recorded at least ten times. The CDR3 DNA reads TGTGCCATCAGTGACTCTCCGACAGGGTTCAAGATGGGGAAACTGTTTTTT. Translation: CAISDSPTGFKMGKLFF. The chain uses TRBV10-3 and TRBJ1-4; 7 nucleotides match TRBD1. CDR3 length: 17 amino acids. CDR1 and CDR2 from the germline V gene are ENHRY and SYGVKD. The V segment lost 3 bases and the J segment 11 bases; nucleotides outside the gene matches: 18.

V is TRBV11-3 and J is TRBJ2-1; D perhaps matches TRBD1 (5 bases). In germline, CDR1 is SGHNT, CDR2 YENEEA. The CDR3 contains 12 residues. The V end lost 1 base, the J end lost 8 bases, and 6 bases lay between the germline ends. CDR3 sequence: CASSLVGDEQFF. As DNA, the CDR3 is TGTGCCAGCAGCTTAGTAGGGGATGAGCAGTTCTTC.

This clone was recorded once. This chain connects TRBV5-1 to TRBJ2-1; TRBD1 matches 7 bases. This CDR3 has 14 residues. CDR1 is SGHRS and CDR2 is YFSETQ in the germline V gene. V dropped 4 bases and J dropped 0; count of bases not matched to a gene: 1. The CDR3: CASSRDSSYNEQFF. CDR3 nucleotide sequence: TGCGCCAGCAGCCGGGACAGCTCCTACAATGAGCAGTTCTTC.

V is TRBV7-8 and J is TRBJ2-3; D gene ambiguous. The CDR3 loop spans 16 amino acids. The V end lost 5 bases, the J end lost 2 bases, and 17 bases lay between the germline ends. CDR1 SGHVS and CDR2 FQNEAQ come from the germline V gene. CDR3 loop: CASSHEATRLTDTQYF. The CDR3 DNA sequence: TGTGCCAGCAGCCATGAGGCTACGAGACTCACAGATACGCAGTATTTT.

The genes are TRBV27 and TRBJ1-2, with 7 bases fitting TRBD1. CDR1 is MNHEY, CDR2 SMNVEV, per germline (reference sequence). V lost 4 bases and J lost 4; bases outside the gene matches: 6. The length of the CDR3 is 14 residues. CDR3 coding DNA: TGTGCCAGCAGTTCGCAGACAGGGACCTATGGCTACACCTTC. It yields the protein CASSSQTGTYGYTF.

The chain has TRBV29-1 and TRBJ2-1, with no clear D. Germline loops: CDR1 SQVTM, CDR2 ANQGSEA. The CDR3 sequence is 13 residues long. V was pared by 1 base and J by 3 bases, with 7 bases between. Here the CDR3 reads CSVEVTSYNEQFF. The CDR3 region has the DNA TGCAGCGTTGAAGTTACGAGCTACAATGAGCAGTTCTTC.

This clone was detected only once. CDR3 sequence: CASSQTGTGIADTQYF. The CDR3 DNA sequence: TGTGCCAGCAGTCAGACCGGGACAGGGATTGCAGATACGCAGTATTTT. The chain uses TRBV28 and TRBJ2-3, with TRBD1 matching over 9 bases. The germline V gene has CDR1 MDHEN and CDR2 SYDVKM. With V trimmed by 5 bases and J by 4 bases, 10 bases remained unmatched. The CDR3 runs 16 residues.

The chain employs TRBV7-2 and TRBJ1-4; D is ambiguous. Trimming left V 5 bases short and J 0 bases short, with 10 bases between. The CDR3 totals 15 residues. Germline values: CDR1 SGHTA, CDR2 FQGNSA. This chain's CDR3 is CASSLRRATNEKLFF. As DNA, the CDR3 is TGTGCCAGCAGCCTCAGGAGAGCAACTAATGAAAAACTGTTTTTT.